This entry lists 8 T cell receptor beta chains sequenced from one sample in a study of post-analysis software for immune sequencing data. Study conclusions and caveats: Roughly 5 TRBV segments, TRBV5-6, TRBV5-1 and TRBV20-1 among them, were found more frequent in patients than controls.

No antigens are known for them. Incorporated into the TCR beta cDNA libraries were unique molecular identifiers, which served to reduce PCR and sequencing biases. MiXCR, applied by TCRdb to the PCR reads, yields one record per CDR3 protein. The sample carries some 240,000 distinct CDR3 sequences, about 40% recorded once. The sequenced material came from blood. The source is a girl aged 5-17 years with multiple sclerosis.

This clonotype was counted between two and nine times. The chain carries TRBV2 and TRBJ2-1, with 8 bases identical to TRBD2. CDR3 length equals 17 residues. Germline V lookup: CDR1 SNHLY, CDR2 FYNNEI. V dropped 4 bases and J dropped 0; count of bases not matched to a gene: 8. CDR3 sequence (DNA): TGTGCCAGCAGTGTCATGGGCGGGGGGAGCTCCTACAATGAGCAGTTCTTC. Protein sequence: CASSVMGGGSSYNEQFF.

The chain combines TRBV30 with TRBJ1-5; TRBD1 agrees at 9 bases. Germline CDR1 is GTSNPN and CDR2 is SVGIG (reference sequence). The length of the CDR3 is 17 residues. V trimming: 1 base; J trimming: 0 bases; junction bases outside the gene matches: 7. This CDR3 is CAWSGGTGSYSNQPQHF. As DNA, the CDR3 is TGTGCCTGGAGTGGGGGGACAGGGTCTTATAGCAATCAGCCCCAGCATTTT.

Details on this clonotype: This sequence may be a read error, since a much larger clone differs from it by one base. CDR3 nucleotide sequence: TGTGCCAGCAGCTTAGGGCAGCTCAACACAGATGCGCAGTATTTT. This codes for CASSLGQLNTDAQYF. This chain connects TRBV7-8 to TRBJ2-3; D ambiguous. The CDR3 loop spans 15 amino acids. Germline V gives CDR1 SGHVS, CDR2 FQNEAQ.

This clonotype was seen a few times. The rearrangement uses TRBV6-2 or TRBV6-3 and TRBJ2-5; D gene uncertain. Germline V lookup: CDR1 MNHEY, CDR2 SVGEGT. V was cut by 6 bases and J by 5 bases, with 13 bases left in between. This CDR3 has 13 residues. Here the CDR3 reads CASSEQFWETQYF. Written as DNA, the CDR3 is TGTGCCAGCAGCGAACAATTCTGGGAGACCCAGTACTTC.

The chain is built from TRBV12-3 or TRBV12-4 and TRBJ1-5, with unresolved D. CDR3 size: 13 residues. V was pared by 3 bases and J by 3 bases, with 6 bases between. CDR3 amino acids: CASSLGINQPQHF. DNA of the CDR3: TGTGCCAGCAGTTTGGGAATCAATCAGCCCCAGCATTTT.

As regards this clonotype: A clone one base away is much larger, so this may be a read error. The V call is TRBV12-3 or TRBV12-4, the J call TRBJ1-2; 11 positions match TRBD1. The CDR3 is 13 amino acids. V dropped 5 bases and J dropped 5; count of bases not matched to a gene: 1. In nucleotides, the CDR3 is TGTGCCAGCAGTAGGGACAGGGGGTATGGCTACACCTTC. It yields the protein CASSRDRGYGYTF.

This rearrangement joins TRBV3-1 to TRBJ2-4, with 8 positions matching TRBD2. V trimming: 4 bases; J trimming: 7 bases; junction bases outside the gene matches: 0. Looked up from germline, CDR1 is LGHDT and CDR2 is YNNKEL (reference sequence). CDR3 size: 12 residues. The CDR3 spells CASSPGGNIQYF. The CDR3 nucleotides read TGTGCCAGCAGCCCGGGGGGGAACATTCAGTACTTC.

This clonotype came up many times. This rearrangement joins TRBV20-1 to TRBJ2-1, with TRBD2 matching over 8 bases. CDR3 length: 16 amino acids. Trimming removed 0 bases from V and 3 bases from J; junction bases left unmatched: 7. Germline values: CDR1 DFQATT, CDR2 SNEGSKA (reference sequence). The CDR3 protein is CSARDRASGYYNEQFF. The CDR3 DNA reads TGCAGTGCTAGAGATCGGGCTAGCGGGTACTACAATGAGCAGTTCTTC.